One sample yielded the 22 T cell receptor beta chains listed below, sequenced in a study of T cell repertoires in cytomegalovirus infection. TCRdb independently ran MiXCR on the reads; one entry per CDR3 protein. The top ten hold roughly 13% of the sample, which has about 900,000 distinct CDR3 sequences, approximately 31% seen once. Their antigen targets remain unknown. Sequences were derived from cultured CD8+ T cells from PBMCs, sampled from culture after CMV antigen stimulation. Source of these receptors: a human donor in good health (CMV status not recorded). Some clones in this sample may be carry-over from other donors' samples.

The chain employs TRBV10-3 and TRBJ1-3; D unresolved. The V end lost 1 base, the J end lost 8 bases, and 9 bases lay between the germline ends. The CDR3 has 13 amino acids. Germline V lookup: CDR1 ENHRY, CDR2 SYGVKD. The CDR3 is CAISELQSDTIYF. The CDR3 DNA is TGTGCCATCAGTGAGTTGCAGTCAGACACCATATATTTT.

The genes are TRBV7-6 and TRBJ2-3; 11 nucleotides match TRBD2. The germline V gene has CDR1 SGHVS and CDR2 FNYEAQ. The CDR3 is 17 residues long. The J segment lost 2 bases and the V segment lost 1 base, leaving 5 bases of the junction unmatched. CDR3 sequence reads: CASSLETSGENTDTQYF. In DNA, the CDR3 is TGTGCCAGCAGCTTAGAGACTAGCGGGGAGAACACAGATACGCAGTATTTT.

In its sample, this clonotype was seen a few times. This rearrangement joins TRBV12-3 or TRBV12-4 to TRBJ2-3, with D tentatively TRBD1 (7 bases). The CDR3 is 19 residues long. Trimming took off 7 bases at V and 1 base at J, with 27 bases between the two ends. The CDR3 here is CASIRRDPGQLGGTDTQYF. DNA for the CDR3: TGTGCCAGCATACGGAGGGACCCGGGACAGCTAGGAGGCACAGATACGCAGTATTTT.

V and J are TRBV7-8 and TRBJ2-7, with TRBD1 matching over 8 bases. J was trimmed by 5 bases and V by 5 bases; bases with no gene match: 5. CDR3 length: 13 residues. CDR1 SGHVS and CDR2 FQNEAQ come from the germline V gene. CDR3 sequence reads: CASSPQDRDEQYF. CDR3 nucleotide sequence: TGTGCCAGCAGCCCCCAGGACAGGGACGAGCAGTACTTC.

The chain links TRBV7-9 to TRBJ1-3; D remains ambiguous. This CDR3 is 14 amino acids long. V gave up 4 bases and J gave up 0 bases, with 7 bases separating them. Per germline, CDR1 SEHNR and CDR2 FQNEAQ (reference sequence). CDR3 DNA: TGTGCCAGCAGCTCAGCTATCTCTGGAAACACCATATATTTT. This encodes CASSSAISGNTIYF. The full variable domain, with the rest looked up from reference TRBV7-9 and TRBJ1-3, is DTGVSQNPRHKITKRGQNVTFRCDPISEHNRLYWYRQTLGQGPEFLTYFQNEAQLEKSRLLSDRFSAERPKGSFSTLEIQRTEQGDSAMYLCASSSAISGNTIYFGEGSWLTVV.

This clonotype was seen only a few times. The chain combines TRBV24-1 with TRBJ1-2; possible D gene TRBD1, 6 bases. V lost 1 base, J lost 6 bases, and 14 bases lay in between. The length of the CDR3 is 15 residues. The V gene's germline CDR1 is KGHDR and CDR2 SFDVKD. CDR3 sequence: CATSDLGGGRDGYTF. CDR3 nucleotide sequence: TGTGCCACCAGTGATTTAGGCGGGGGGCGCGATGGCTACACCTTC.

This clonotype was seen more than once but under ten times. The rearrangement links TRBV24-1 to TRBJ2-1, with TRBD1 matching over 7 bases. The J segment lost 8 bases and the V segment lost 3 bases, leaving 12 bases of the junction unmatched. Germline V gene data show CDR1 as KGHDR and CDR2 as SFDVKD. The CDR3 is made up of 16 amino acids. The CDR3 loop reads CATSDLSDRAFDEQFF. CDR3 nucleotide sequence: TGTGCCACCAGTGATCTCAGTGACAGGGCCTTTGATGAGCAGTTCTTC.

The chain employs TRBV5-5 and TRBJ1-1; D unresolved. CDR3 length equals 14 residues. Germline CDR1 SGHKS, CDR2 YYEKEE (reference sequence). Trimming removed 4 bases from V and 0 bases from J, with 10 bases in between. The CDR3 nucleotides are TGTGCCAGCAGCGGGAGCGATATGAACACTGAAGCTTTCTTT. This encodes CASSGSDMNTEAFF.

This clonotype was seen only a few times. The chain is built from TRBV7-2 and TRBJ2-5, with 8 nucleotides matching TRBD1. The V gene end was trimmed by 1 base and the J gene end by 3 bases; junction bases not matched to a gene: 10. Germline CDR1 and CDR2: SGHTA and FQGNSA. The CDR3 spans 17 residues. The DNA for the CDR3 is TGTGCCAGCAGCTTAGTTGCCAGGGGGCGCGCTGAAGAGACCCAGTACTTC. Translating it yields CASSLVARGRAEETQYF.

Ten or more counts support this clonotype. The CDR3 protein is CASSPLAEWETQYF. Here the CDR3 DNA reads TGTGCCAGCAGCCCACTAGCGGAATGGGAGACCCAGTACTTC. This chain connects TRBV7-2 to TRBJ2-5, with 8 bases aligning to TRBD2. J lost 5 bases, V lost 5 bases, and 7 bases had no gene match. CDR1 is SGHTA and CDR2 is FQGNSA in the germline V gene. This CDR3 is 14 amino acids long.

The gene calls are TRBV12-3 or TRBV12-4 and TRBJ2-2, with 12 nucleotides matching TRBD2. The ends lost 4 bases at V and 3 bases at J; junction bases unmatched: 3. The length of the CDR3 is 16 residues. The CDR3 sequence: CASSSSGGADTGELFF. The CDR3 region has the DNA TGTGCCAGCAGTTCTAGCGGGGGGGCCGACACCGGGGAGCTGTTTTTT.

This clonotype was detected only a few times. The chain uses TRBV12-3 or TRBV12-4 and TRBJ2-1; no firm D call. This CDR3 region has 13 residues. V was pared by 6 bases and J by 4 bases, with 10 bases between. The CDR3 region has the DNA TGTGCCAGCAGACCCACAAGTTACAATGAGCAGTTCTTC. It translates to CASRPTSYNEQFF.

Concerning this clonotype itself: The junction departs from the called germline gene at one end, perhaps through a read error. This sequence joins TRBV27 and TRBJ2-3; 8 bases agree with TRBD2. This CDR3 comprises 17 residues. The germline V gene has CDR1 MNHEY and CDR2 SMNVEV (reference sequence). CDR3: CVSSLYPRGGITDTQYF. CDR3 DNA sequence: TGTGTCAGCAGTTTATACCCTCGCGGGGGGATAACAGATACGCAGTATTTT.

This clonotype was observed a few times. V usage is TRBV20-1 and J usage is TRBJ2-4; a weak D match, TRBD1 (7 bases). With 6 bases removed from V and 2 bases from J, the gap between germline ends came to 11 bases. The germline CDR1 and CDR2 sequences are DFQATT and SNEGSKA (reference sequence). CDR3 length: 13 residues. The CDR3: CSAQGGPKNIQYF. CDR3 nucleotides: TGCAGTGCCCAGGGGGGCCCCAAAAACATTCAGTACTTC.

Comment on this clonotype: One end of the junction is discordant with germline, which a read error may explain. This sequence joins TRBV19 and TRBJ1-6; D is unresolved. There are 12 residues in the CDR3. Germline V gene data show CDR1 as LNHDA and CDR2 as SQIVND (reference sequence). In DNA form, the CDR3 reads TGTGCCAGTATTATAGGAGGTTCACCCCTCCACTTT. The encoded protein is CASIIGGSPLHF.

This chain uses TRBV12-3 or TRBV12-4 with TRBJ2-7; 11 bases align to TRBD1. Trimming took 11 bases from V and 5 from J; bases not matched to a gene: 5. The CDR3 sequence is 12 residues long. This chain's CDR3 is CACGTGGNEQYF. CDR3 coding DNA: TGTGCCTGCGGGACAGGGGGAAACGAGCAGTACTTC.

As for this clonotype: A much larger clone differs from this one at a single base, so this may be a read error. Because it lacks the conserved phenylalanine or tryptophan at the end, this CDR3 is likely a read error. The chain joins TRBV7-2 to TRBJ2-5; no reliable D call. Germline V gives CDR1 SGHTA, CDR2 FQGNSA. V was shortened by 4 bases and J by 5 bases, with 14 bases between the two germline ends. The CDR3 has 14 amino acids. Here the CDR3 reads CASSSPGQDETQYL. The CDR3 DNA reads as TGTGCCAGCAGCTCCCCCGGGCAGGACGAGACCCAGTACCTC.

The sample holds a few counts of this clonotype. The CDR3 DNA reads TGCAGCGTCCAACTAGGGCAATTTGAGAATGAGCAGTTCTTC. Amino acid sequence: CSVQLGQFENEQFF. The chain is built from TRBV29-1 and TRBJ2-1, with D possibly matching TRBD2 (5 bases). Trimming left V 6 bases short and J 7 bases short, with 19 bases between. CDR3 length: 14 residues. Germline CDR1 and CDR2: SQVTM and ANQGSEA.

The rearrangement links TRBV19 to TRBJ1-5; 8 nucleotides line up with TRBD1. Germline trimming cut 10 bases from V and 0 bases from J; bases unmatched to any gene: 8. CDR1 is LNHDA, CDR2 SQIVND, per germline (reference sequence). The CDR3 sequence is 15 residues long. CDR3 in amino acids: CATEYRGFSNQPQHF. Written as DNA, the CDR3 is TGTGCCACTGAGTACAGGGGGTTTAGCAATCAGCCCCAGCATTTT.

CDR3 in DNA: TGTGCCAGCAGTTACGACAGCCTTAGCTCTGGAAACACCATATATTTT. Translated, it gives CASSYDSLSSGNTIYF. V and J are TRBV6-1 and TRBJ1-3; the D gene is possibly TRBD1 (5 bases). V lost 5 bases to trimming and J lost 0 bases, with 14 bases between them. This CDR3 is 16 amino acids long. Germline V gives CDR1 MNHNS, CDR2 SASEGT.

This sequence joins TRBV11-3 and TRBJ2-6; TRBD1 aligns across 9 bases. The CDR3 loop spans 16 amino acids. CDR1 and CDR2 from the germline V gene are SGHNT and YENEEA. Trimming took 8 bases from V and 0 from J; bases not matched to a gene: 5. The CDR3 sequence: CASRDRASSGANVLTF. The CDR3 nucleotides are TGTGCCAGCCGGGACAGGGCCTCCTCTGGGGCCAACGTCCTGACTTTC. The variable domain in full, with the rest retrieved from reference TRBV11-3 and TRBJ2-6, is EAGVVQSPRYKIIEKKQPVAFWCNPISGHNTLYWYLQNLGQGPELLIRYENEEAVDDSQLPKDRFSAERLKGVDSTLKIQPAELGDSAVYLCASRDRASSGANVLTFGAGSRLTVL.

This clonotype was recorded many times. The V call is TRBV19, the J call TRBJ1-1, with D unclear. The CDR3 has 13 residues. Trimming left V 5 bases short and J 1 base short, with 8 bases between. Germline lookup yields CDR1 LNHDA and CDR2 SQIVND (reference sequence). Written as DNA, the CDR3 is TGTGCCAGTAGTCGGAGGGAGAACACTGAAGCTTTCTTT. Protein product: CASSRRENTEAFF.